This T cell receptor beta chain was recorded in a study of cytomegalovirus exposure and HLA in healthy donors. PCR was performed using 60 Vbeta and 13 Jbeta primers. Sequencing used immunoSEQ multiplex PCR; TCRdb keeps in-frame clones, though not all of them. The sample records roughly 150,000 clones, about 85% being singletons. Notes on this clone: The target antigen is unknown.

Study results and limitations: Most of the CMV-associated TCR beta chains (in a later analysis) appeared to be HLA-restricted. An analysis was carried out later, and it reportedly showed fewer N-insertions in an Asian-associated ancestry cluster than the approximately 700-donor mean. An assumption of roughly uniform sequencing depth across donors underlay the presence/absence analyses.

Trimming took 5 bases from V and 2 from J, leaving 13 bases between them. The CDR3 runs 15 residues. Per germline, CDR1 SGHVS and CDR2 FQNEAQ. The specimen was PBMCs. The TCR originated in a woman younger than 30 in good health and CMV-seronegative. The chain couples TRBV7-8 to TRBJ1-3; D is undetermined. Written as DNA, the CDR3 is TGTGCCAGCAGCCGCGGGTCCGAGGCTGGAAACACCATATATTTT. It specifies CASSRGSEAGNTIYF.